The 16 T cell receptor beta chains below all came from one sample that was sequenced in a study of identical twins' blood T cells. TCRdb recomputed calls from the 5' RACE reads with MiXCR, one row per CDR3 protein. This table has a few hundred thousand distinct CDR3 sequences, approximately 30% appearing once. Sequenced: PBMCs. These TCRs come from a woman between 18 and 50 years old in good health.

In this sample, this clonotype turned up a few times. V and J are TRBV5-1 and TRBJ2-2; D uncertain. This CDR3 spans 14 amino acids. V lost 2 bases and J lost 4, with 9 bases in between. Germline values: CDR1 SGHRS, CDR2 YFSETQ. The CDR3 bases are TGCGCCAGCAGCTTCACAGATTCCACCGGGGAGCTGTTTTTT. Translation: CASSFTDSTGELFF. Using reference TRBV5-1 and TRBJ2-2 for the parts outside the CDR3, the full variable domain is KAGVTQTPRYLIKTRGQQVTLSCSPISGHRSVSWYQQTPGQGLQFLFEYFSETQRNKGNFPGRFSGRQFSNSRSEMNVSTLELGDSALYLCASSFTDSTGELFFGEGSRLTVL.

This rearrangement joins TRBV15 to TRBJ2-3; D gene unclear. Deletions cut 0 bases from V and 6 bases from J, with 7 bases between. CDR1 is LNHNV, CDR2 YYDKDF, per germline (reference sequence). This CDR3 comprises 13 residues. This chain's CDR3 is CATSRDLADTQYF. CDR3 bases: TGTGCCACCAGCAGAGATCTGGCCGATACGCAGTATTTT.

CDR3 nucleotides: TGTGCCAGCAGCTTGGCCGGACTCGCCCCCTACAATGAGCAGTTCTTC. Amino acids: CASSLAGLAPYNEQFF. The V gene is TRBV5-6, the J gene TRBJ2-1; D possibly corresponds to TRBD2 (5 bases). This CDR3 is built from 16 residues. CDR1 is SGHDT, CDR2 YYEEEE, per germline. Trimming left V 0 bases short and J 2 bases short, with 12 bases between. The complete variable domain, with remaining parts taken from reference TRBV5-6 and TRBJ2-1, reads DAGVTQSPTHLIKTRGQQVTLRCSPKSGHDTVSWYQQALGQGPQFIFQYYEEEERQRGNFPDRFSGHQFPNYSSELNVNALLLGDSALYLCASSLAGLAPYNEQFFGPGTRLTVL.

V is TRBV13 and J is TRBJ1-1; the D is unclear. The germline gives CDR1 PRHDT, CDR2 FYEKMQ (reference sequence). V dropped 5 bases and J dropped 7 bases, with 11 bases sitting between them. The CDR3 has 12 residues. In DNA form, the CDR3 reads TGTGCCAGCAGCGTACCCCGAGGTGAAGCTTTCTTT. This encodes CASSVPRGEAFF.

This clonotype turned up a few times. The chain carries TRBV20-1 and TRBJ2-1, with 9 positions matching TRBD2. The CDR3 runs to 16 residues. Germline CDR1 reads DFQATT; CDR2 reads SNEGSKA (reference sequence). J was trimmed by 2 bases and V by 2 bases; bases with no gene match: 7. In nucleotides, the CDR3 is TGCAGTGCTAGATCAAGTAGCGGGAGAACCTACAATGAGCAGTTCTTC. It specifies CSARSSSGRTYNEQFF.

J is TRBJ2-2 and V is TRBV7-8; 9 bases are shared with TRBD2. CDR1 and CDR2 from the germline V gene are SGHVS and FQNEAQ. Germline trimming cut 1 base from V and 2 bases from J; bases unmatched to any gene: 11. CDR3 size: 19 residues. CDR3 residues: CASSLVRLAGMGNTGELFF. The CDR3 bases are TGTGCCAGCAGCTTAGTCAGGCTAGCGGGAATGGGAAACACCGGGGAGCTGTTTTTT.

CDR3 in DNA: TGCAGCGTTGTTGTTCTAGCCGGGGAGCAGTTCTTC. This sequence encodes CSVVVLAGEQFF. The chain is built from TRBV29-1 and TRBJ2-1, with TRBD2 as a possible D gene (5 bases). The V gene lost 4 bases and the J gene lost 10 bases, with 14 bases spanning the gap. Germline V gives CDR1 SQVTM, CDR2 ANQGSEA. This CDR3 is built from 12 residues.

Comment on this clonotype: A read error may account for a junction end that differs from germline. The chain uses TRBV9 and TRBJ1-2, with D hard to call. This CDR3 comprises 14 residues. The V gene's germline CDR1 is SGDLS and CDR2 YYNGEE. The CDR3 DNA sequence: TGTGCCTGCAGCGTAGTGGACGGAACCTATGGCTACACCTTC. Protein product: CACSVVDGTYGYTF.

This clonotype occurred many times. The CDR3 nucleotides read TGTGCCACCGCCGCTGTTGCGGCTAATGAAAAACTGTTTTTT. Protein: CATAAVAANEKLFF. This chain joins TRBV2 and TRBJ1-4; D is uncertain. This CDR3 is 14 amino acids long. V shed 10 bases and J shed 3 bases, with 15 bases lying between them. Germline V CDR1 and CDR2: SNHLY, FYNNEI.

This rearrangement joins TRBV29-1 to TRBJ1-4; D gene ambiguous. CDR3 length: 15 residues. CDR1 is SQVTM, CDR2 ANQGSEA, per germline. Trimming took 5 bases from V and 10 from J, leaving 23 bases between them. CDR3 amino acids: CSVSTGWGMNGKLFF. CDR3 sequence (DNA): TGCAGCGTTTCTACGGGGTGGGGTATGAACGGAAAACTGTTTTTT.

This chain links TRBV19 with TRBJ1-1; 8 bases fit TRBD1. The length of the CDR3 is 13 residues. The germline V gene has CDR1 LNHDA and CDR2 SQIVND (reference sequence). The CDR3 DNA reads as TGTGCTACCCGAGACAGGGGTTGGACTGAAGCTTTCTTT. Its protein is CATRDRGWTEAFF.

This clonotype was picked up a small number of times. The rearrangement uses TRBV10-3 and TRBJ1-1; a possible D gene is TRBD1 (5 bases). CDR1 is ENHRY and CDR2 is SYGVKD in the germline V gene. The CDR3 is 13 amino acids. V lost 3 bases and J lost 4, with 9 bases in between. The CDR3 bases are TGTGCCATCAGTGAACGGCAGGGCACTGAAGCTTTCTTT. Its translation is CAISERQGTEAFF.

V and J are TRBV29-1 and TRBJ1-2; D call uncertain. This CDR3 spans 11 amino acids. Germline loops: CDR1 SQVTM, CDR2 ANQGSEA. Trimming cost V 6 bases and J 2 bases, with 7 bases left between them. The CDR3 reads CSVTDNYGYTF. Written as DNA, the CDR3 is TGCAGCGTCACCGACAACTATGGCTACACCTTC.

This clonotype came up once. The chain is built from TRBV7-8 and TRBJ1-5; D is uncertain. V was clipped by 5 bases and J by 5 bases, with 16 bases between them. CDR3 length equals 15 residues. CDR1 is SGHVS, CDR2 FQNEAQ, per germline. The CDR3 DNA reads as TGTGCCAGCAGCCCGAAAGGTGGTTGGGATCAGCCCCAGCATTTT. Translating gives CASSPKGGWDQPQHF.

This clonotype was seen only a few times. V usage is TRBV6-2 or TRBV6-3 and J usage is TRBJ2-2; possible D gene TRBD2, 6 bases. The germline gives CDR1 MNHEY, CDR2 SVGEGT. This CDR3 is 16 amino acids long. Trimming pared 7 bases from V and 6 bases from J, leaving 21 bases between. The CDR3 coding sequence is TGTGCCAGCAAAGGAGGGTTTACTGTCTATCCCGGGGAGCTGTTTTTT. Amino acid sequence: CASKGGFTVYPGELFF.

J is TRBJ1-1 and V is TRBV6-6; the match to TRBD1 covers 8 bases. Unmatched junction bases numbered 8, after V lost 6 bases and J lost 2 bases. Germline V lookup: CDR1 MNHNY, CDR2 SVGAGI (reference sequence). The CDR3 is 15 amino acids. The CDR3 sequence: CASSYRDRLNTEAFF. Here the CDR3 DNA reads TGTGCCAGCAGCTACAGGGACAGGCTCAACACTGAAGCTTTCTTT.